The 14 T cell receptor beta chains presented below share a single source sample, sequenced in a study of T cells after yellow fever vaccination. TCRdb redid the calling of the 5' RACE reads with MiXCR, one entry per CDR3 protein. The sample includes a few hundred thousand distinct CDR3 sequences, approximately 8% of them seen just once. The sequencing here drew on PBMCs, taken 35 to 50 days after the first yellow fever vaccination. The source is a man between 18 and 35 years old who received the YFV17D yellow fever vaccine.

In this sample, this clonotype turned up a few times. The chain uses TRBV20-1 and TRBJ2-3; D unresolved. The CDR3 has 15 amino acids. Germline loops: CDR1 DFQATT, CDR2 SNEGSKA (reference sequence). V lost 6 bases, J lost 2 bases, and 18 bases lay in between. CDR3 DNA sequence: TGCAGTGCCCCCACCCCCTCGGGTTCCACAGATACGCAGTATTTT. It encodes CSAPTPSGSTDTQYF.

This clonotype has a count of ten or more. The junction departs from the called germline gene at one end, perhaps through a read error. The chain links TRBV5-1 to TRBJ1-2; TRBD1 aligns across 7 bases. Germline values: CDR1 SGHRS, CDR2 YFSETQ. The CDR3 is 13 amino acids. In DNA, the CDR3 is TGTGCCAGCAGTTTGGGACAGAACTATGGCTACACCTTC. It is translated as CASSLGQNYGYTF.

The chain joins TRBV11-2 to TRBJ2-7; D perhaps matches TRBD2 (7 bases). This CDR3 is 15 amino acids long. V was trimmed by 5 bases and J by 0 bases, leaving 14 bases between them. Germline lookup yields CDR1 SGHAT and CDR2 FQNNGV. The CDR3 DNA follows: TGTGCCAGCAGCCTACAGGGCGGGGGCTCCTACGAGCAGTACTTC. Translating gives CASSLQGGGSYEQYF.

The chain couples TRBV12-3 or TRBV12-4 to TRBJ2-7; D remains ambiguous. This CDR3 spans 12 amino acids. V dropped 6 bases and J dropped 6 bases, with 12 bases sitting between them. CDR3 region: CASRPDSSEQYF. Written as DNA, the CDR3 is TGTGCCAGCAGGCCCGACTCGAGCGAGCAGTACTTC.

This chain connects TRBV12-3 or TRBV12-4 to TRBJ2-7, with D uncertain. Trimming took 1 base from V and 2 from J, leaving 6 bases between them. CDR3 length: 13 residues. Written as DNA, the CDR3 is TGTGCCAGCAGTTTAGAAAGTACCTACGAGCAGTACGTC. This gives the protein CASSLESTYEQYV.

CDR3 in amino acids: CASSHRPPERGGRETQYF. The CDR3 DNA reads TGTGCCAGCAGCCACAGGCCCCCCGAGCGGGGGGGTAGGGAGACCCAGTACTTC. The V call is TRBV11-2, the J call TRBJ2-5; TRBD2 matches 10 bases. The junction had 17 bases not matched to a gene; V was cut back by 5 bases and J by 5 bases. This CDR3 spans 18 amino acids. Germline CDR1 is SGHAT and CDR2 is FQNNGV. The variable domain in full, completed from reference TRBV11-2 and TRBJ2-5, reads EAGVAQSPRYKIIEKRQSVAFWCNPISGHATLYWYQQILGQGPKLLIQFQNNGVVDDSQLPKDRFSAERLKGVDSTLKIQPAKLEDSAVYLCASSHRPPERGGRETQYFGPGTRLLVL.

The rearrangement joins TRBV20-1 to TRBJ2-5; D may be TRBD2 (7 bases). Trimming left V 6 bases short and J 2 bases short, with 13 bases between. Germline V gene sequence: CDR1 DFQATT, CDR2 SNEGSKA (reference sequence). This CDR3 is 13 amino acids long. CDR3 nucleotide sequence: TGCAGTGCCTCGGGGGGCCGACAAGAGACCCAGTACTTC. Protein sequence: CSASGGRQETQYF.

This clonotype was recorded a few times. The chain carries TRBV11-1 and TRBJ2-7, with TRBD1 matching 9 bases. With V trimmed by 6 bases and J by 2 bases, 17 bases remained unmatched. The CDR3 is 18 amino acids. Germline loops: CDR1 SGHAT, CDR2 FQDESV (reference sequence). The CDR3 nucleotides are TGTGCCAGCAGTACCGCCCGTCCGGGACAGGGAATTCCCTACGAGCAGTACTTC. This codes for CASSTARPGQGIPYEQYF.

In its sample, this clonotype was seen a few times. V and J are TRBV7-6 and TRBJ2-2; 9 positions match TRBD1. CDR3 length: 20 residues. After removal of 4 bases from V and 0 bases from J, the junction contained 15 bases not matched to a gene. The germline CDR1 and CDR2 sequences are SGHVS and FNYEAQ. CDR3 residues: CASSSNSSPGQGPNTGELFF. CDR3 in DNA: TGTGCCAGCAGCTCTAACTCGTCCCCGGGACAGGGACCGAACACCGGGGAGCTGTTTTTT.

The V and J genes are TRBV4-3 and TRBJ2-3; TRBD2 aligns across 7 bases. The germline gives CDR1 LGHNA, CDR2 YSLEER. V gave up 3 bases and J gave up 4 bases; unmatched junction bases: 16. The CDR3 totals 18 residues. CDR3 in DNA: TGCGCCAGCAGCCACCGATCCGGACTAGGCGGGGGAGCAGATACGCAGTATTTT. The encoded protein is CASSHRSGLGGGADTQYF.

This clonotype was seen only a few times. The genes are TRBV5-4 and TRBJ2-5; the D gene is possibly TRBD2 (5 bases). The CDR3 has 13 residues. Trimming pared 5 bases from V and 1 base from J, leaving 9 bases between. In germline, CDR1 is SGHNT, CDR2 YYREEE (reference sequence). CDR3 DNA: TGTGCCAGCAGGAGGGAGTTCCAAGAGACCCAGTACTTC. Protein: CASRREFQETQYF.

Only a few counts were recorded for this clonotype. The chain employs TRBV12-3 or TRBV12-4 and TRBJ2-3; D ambiguous. The length of the CDR3 is 15 residues. Trimming left V 6 bases short and J 3 bases short, with 16 bases between. CDR3: CASSPLIAGTDTQYF. CDR3 nucleotide sequence: TGTGCCAGCAGCCCGCTCATAGCCGGGACAGATACGCAGTATTTT.

The chain is built from TRBV4-1 and TRBJ1-3; D perhaps matches TRBD1 (6 bases). This CDR3 contains 16 residues. V was clipped by 5 bases and J by 0 bases, with 14 bases between them. Germline V gene lookup returns CDR1 MGHRA and CDR2 YSYEKL. CDR3 DNA sequence: TGCGCCAGCAGCTATCCGACAGGACCCTCTGGAAACACCATATATTTT. It yields the protein CASSYPTGPSGNTIYF.

The chain joins TRBV18 to TRBJ2-5; 7 nucleotides match TRBD2. The CDR3 covers 16 residues. Germline CDR1 KGHSH, CDR2 LQKENI. Unmatched junction bases numbered 12, after V lost 3 bases and J lost 5 bases. The CDR3 sequence: CASSPWEGTTGETQYF. The CDR3 coding sequence is TGTGCCAGCTCACCCTGGGAGGGGACGACGGGGGAGACCCAGTACTTC.